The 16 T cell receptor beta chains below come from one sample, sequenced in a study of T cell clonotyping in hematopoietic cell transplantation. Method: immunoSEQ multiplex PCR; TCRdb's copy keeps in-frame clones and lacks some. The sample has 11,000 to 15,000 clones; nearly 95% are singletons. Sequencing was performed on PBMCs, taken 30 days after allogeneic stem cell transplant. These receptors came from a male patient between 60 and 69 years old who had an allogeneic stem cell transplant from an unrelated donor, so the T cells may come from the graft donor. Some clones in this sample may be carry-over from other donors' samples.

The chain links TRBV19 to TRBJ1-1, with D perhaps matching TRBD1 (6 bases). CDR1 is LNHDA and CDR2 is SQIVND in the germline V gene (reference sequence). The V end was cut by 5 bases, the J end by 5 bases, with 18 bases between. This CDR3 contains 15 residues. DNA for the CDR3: TGTGCCAGTAGTCCTCTAGGGGGGGGCCGAACTGAAGCTTTCTTT. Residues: CASSPLGGGRTEAFF.

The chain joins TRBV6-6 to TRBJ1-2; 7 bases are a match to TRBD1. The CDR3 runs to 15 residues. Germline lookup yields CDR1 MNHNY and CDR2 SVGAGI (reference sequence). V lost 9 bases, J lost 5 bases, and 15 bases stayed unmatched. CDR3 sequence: CASFNEGAGGYGYTF. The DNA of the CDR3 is TGTGCCAGTTTTAACGAGGGGGCAGGGGGATATGGCTACACCTTC.

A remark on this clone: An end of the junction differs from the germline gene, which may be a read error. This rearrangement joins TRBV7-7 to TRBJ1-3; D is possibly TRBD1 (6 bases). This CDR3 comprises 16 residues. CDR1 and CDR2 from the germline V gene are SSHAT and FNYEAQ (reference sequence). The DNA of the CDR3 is TGTGCTAGCAGCTTACACCCTGGGGGCGCGGGTAACACCATATATTTT. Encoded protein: CASSLHPGGAGNTIYF.

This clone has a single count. The CDR3 region is CASSLDLAGAGNEQFF. The CDR3 nucleotides read TGTGCCAGCAGCTTGGATCTAGCGGGAGCGGGGAATGAGCAGTTCTTC. The chain has TRBV5-4 and TRBJ2-1; 10 bases are shared with TRBD2. After removal of 0 bases from V and 7 bases from J, the junction contained 7 bases not matched to a gene. Germline V gene sequence: CDR1 SGHNT, CDR2 YYREEE (reference sequence). CDR3 length: 16 residues. The full variable domain, rest sourced from reference TRBV5-4 and TRBJ2-1, is ETGVTQSPTHLIKTRGQQVTLRCSSQSGHNTVSWYQQALGQGPQFIFQYYREEENGRGNFPPRFSGLQFPNYSSELNVNALELDDSALYLCASSLDLAGAGNEQFFGPGTRLTVL.

The CDR3, as DNA: TGTGCCAGTACCCCATCCGGGGGGTTGATGGCTTTCTTT. As protein: CASTPSGGLMAFF. The genes are TRBV19 and TRBJ1-1; TRBD1 might be the D (5 bases). Trimming cost V 7 bases and J 11 bases, with 20 bases left between them. Germline-derived CDR1 and CDR2 are LNHDA and SQIVND (reference sequence). CDR3 length: 13 amino acids.

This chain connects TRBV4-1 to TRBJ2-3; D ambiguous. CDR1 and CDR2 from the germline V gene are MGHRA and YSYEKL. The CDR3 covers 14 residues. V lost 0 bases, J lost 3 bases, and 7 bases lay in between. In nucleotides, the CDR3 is TGCGCCAGCAGCCAAGATACCAATACAGATACGCAGTATTTT. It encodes CASSQDTNTDTQYF.

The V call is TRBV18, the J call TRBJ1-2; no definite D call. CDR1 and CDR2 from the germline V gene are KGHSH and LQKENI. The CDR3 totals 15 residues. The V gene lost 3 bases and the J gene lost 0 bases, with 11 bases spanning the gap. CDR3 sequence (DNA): TGTGCCAGCTCACCGGGCAGCCAAGCTAACTATGGCTACACCTTC. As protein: CASSPGSQANYGYTF.

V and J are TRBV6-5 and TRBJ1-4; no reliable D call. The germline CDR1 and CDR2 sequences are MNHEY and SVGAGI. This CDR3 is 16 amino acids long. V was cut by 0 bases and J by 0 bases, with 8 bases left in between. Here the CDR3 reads CASSYSPGATNEKLFF. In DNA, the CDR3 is TGTGCCAGCAGTTACTCACCCGGGGCAACTAATGAAAAACTGTTTTTT.

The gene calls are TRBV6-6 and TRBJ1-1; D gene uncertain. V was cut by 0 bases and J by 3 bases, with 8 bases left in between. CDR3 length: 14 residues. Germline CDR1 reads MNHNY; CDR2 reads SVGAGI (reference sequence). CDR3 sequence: CASSYSLGYTEAFF. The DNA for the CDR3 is TGTGCCAGCAGTTACTCGTTGGGGTACACTGAAGCTTTCTTT.

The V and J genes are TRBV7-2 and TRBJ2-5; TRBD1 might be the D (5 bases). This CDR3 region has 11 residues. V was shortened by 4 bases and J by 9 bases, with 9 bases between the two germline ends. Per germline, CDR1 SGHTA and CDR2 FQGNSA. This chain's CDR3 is CASSSLGPQYF. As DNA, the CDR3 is TGTGCCAGCAGCTCTCTGGGGCCCCAGTACTTC.

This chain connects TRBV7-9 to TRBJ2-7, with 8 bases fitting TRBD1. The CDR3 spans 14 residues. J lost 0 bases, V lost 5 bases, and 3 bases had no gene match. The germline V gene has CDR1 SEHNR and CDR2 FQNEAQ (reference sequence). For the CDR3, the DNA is TGTGCCAGCAGCCCCCAGGGGGCCTCCTACGAGCAGTACTTC. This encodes CASSPQGASYEQYF.

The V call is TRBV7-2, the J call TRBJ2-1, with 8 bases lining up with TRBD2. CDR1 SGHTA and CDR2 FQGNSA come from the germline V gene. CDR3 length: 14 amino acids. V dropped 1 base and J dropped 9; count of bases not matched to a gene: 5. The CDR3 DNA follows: TGTGCCAGCAGCTTAGGGGGACTAGACCGTGAGCAGTTCTTC. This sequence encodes CASSLGGLDREQFF.

CDR3 sequence reads: CASSPGQGSTGELFF. CDR3 nucleotides: TGCGCCAGCAGCCCGGGACAGGGCAGCACCGGGGAGCTGTTTTTT. The chain has TRBV5-1 and TRBJ2-2, with 9 bases lining up with TRBD1. The length of the CDR3 is 15 residues. V shed 4 bases and J 4 bases; nucleotides not matched to a gene: 5. CDR1 and CDR2 (germline): SGHRS, YFSETQ.

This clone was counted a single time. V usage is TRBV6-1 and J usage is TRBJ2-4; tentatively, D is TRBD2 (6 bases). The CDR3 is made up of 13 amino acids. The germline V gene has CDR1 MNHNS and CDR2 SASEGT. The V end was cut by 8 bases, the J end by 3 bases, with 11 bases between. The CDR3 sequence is CASSEGNKNIQYF. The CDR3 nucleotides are TGTGCCAGCTCGGAGGGCAACAAAAACATTCAGTACTTC.

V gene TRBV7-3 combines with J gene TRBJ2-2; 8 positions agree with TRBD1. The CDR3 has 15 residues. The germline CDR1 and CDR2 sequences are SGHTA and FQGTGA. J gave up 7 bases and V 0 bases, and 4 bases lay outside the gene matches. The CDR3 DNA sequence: TGTGCCAGCAGCTTAACCGGACAGGGTGTCGGGGAGCTGTTTTTT. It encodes CASSLTGQGVGELFF.

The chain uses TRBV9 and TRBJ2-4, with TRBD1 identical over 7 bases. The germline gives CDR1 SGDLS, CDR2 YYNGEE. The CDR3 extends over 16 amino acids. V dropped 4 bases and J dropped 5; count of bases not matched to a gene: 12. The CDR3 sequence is CASSHNNWTGQNIQYF. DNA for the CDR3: TGTGCCAGCAGCCATAACAATTGGACAGGCCAAAACATTCAGTACTTC.